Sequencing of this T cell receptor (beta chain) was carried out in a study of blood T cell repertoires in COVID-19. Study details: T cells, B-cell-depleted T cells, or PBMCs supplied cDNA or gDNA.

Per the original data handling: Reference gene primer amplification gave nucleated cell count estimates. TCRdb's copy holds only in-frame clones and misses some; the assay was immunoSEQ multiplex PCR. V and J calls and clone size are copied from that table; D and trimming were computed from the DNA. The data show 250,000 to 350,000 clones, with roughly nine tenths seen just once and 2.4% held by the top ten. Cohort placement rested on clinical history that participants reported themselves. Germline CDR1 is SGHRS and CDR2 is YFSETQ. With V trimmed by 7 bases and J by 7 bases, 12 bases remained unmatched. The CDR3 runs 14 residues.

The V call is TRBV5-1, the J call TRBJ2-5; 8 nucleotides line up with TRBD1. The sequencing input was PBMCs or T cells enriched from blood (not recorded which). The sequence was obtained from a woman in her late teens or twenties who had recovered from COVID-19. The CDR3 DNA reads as TGCGCCAGCCGGCCAGGGGGCTCGTCTGGGACCCAGTACTTC. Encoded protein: CASRPGGSSGTQYF. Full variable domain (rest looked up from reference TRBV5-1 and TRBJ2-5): KAGVTQTPRYLIKTRGQQVTLSCSPISGHRSVSWYQQTPGQGLQFLFEYFSETQRNKGNFPGRFSGRQFSNSRSEMNVSTLELGDSALYLCASRPGGSSGTQYFGPGTRLLVL.